Each of the 20 T cell receptor beta chains below was sequenced from the same sample in a study of cytomegalovirus exposure and HLA in healthy donors. Generated by immunoSEQ multiplex PCR, the TCRdb table keeps only in-frame clones and is missing some. The data hold some 240,000 clones, with approximately 83% observed a single time. The sequenced material came from PBMCs. The source is a woman aged 25-40 years in good health and CMV-seropositive.

The chain carries TRBV6-4 and TRBJ2-3, with D unresolved. CDR1 and CDR2 (germline): MRHNA, SNTAGT. The CDR3 runs to 13 residues. V lost 3 bases and J 5 bases, leaving 9 bases between the germline ends. The DNA for the CDR3 is TGTGCCAGCAGTGATAAAGAGTTAGATACGCAGTATTTT. Residues: CASSDKELDTQYF.

This sequence joins TRBV7-2 and TRBJ1-2; TRBD1 matches 7 bases. After removal of 5 bases from V and 0 bases from J, the junction contained 6 bases not matched to a gene. Germline V gene data show CDR1 as SGHTA and CDR2 as FQGNSA. The CDR3 is 15 amino acids. CDR3 nucleotides: TGTGCCAGCAGCCCAGGGACAGCCTCTAACTATGGCTACACCTTC. This translates into CASSPGTASNYGYTF.

The rearrangement joins TRBV5-6 to TRBJ1-4, with TRBD1 matching 9 bases. The CDR3 is 15 residues long. J gave up 7 bases and V 4 bases, and 8 bases lay outside the gene matches. Germline V gives CDR1 SGHDT, CDR2 YYEEEE. CDR3 DNA sequence: TGTGCCAGCAGCCACCGGACAGGGGAGGTTGAAAAACTGTTTTTT. This sequence encodes CASSHRTGEVEKLFF.

A single count supports this clone. V is TRBV15 and J is TRBJ1-1, with D unresolved. V was pared by 1 base and J by 0 bases, with 6 bases between. The length of the CDR3 is 14 residues. CDR1 LNHNV and CDR2 YYDKDF come from the germline V gene (reference sequence). The CDR3 sequence is CATSRGELNTEAFF. DNA of the CDR3: TGTGCCACCAGCAGAGGGGAGCTGAACACTGAAGCTTTCTTT.

This rearrangement joins TRBV11-3 to TRBJ2-1; 8 bases fit TRBD1. From germline, CDR1 is SGHNT and CDR2 YENEEA. The CDR3 sequence is 15 residues long. J gave up 6 bases and V 3 bases, and 7 bases lay outside the gene matches. CDR3 sequence (DNA): TGTGCCAGCAGCTTTCGGACAGGGAATATCAATGAGCAGTTCTTC. It translates to CASSFRTGNINEQFF. The full variable domain, rest sourced from reference TRBV11-3 and TRBJ2-1, is EAGVVQSPRYKIIEKKQPVAFWCNPISGHNTLYWYLQNLGQGPELLIRYENEEAVDDSQLPKDRFSAERLKGVDSTLKIQPAELGDSAVYLCASSFRTGNINEQFFGPGTRLTVL.

The chain links TRBV5-1 to TRBJ1-5, with D tentatively TRBD1 (6 bases). V gave up 0 bases and J gave up 1 base, with 8 bases separating them. Per germline, CDR1 SGHRS and CDR2 YFSETQ. CDR3 length: 15 residues. In DNA form, the CDR3 reads TGCGCCAGCAGCTTGGGGCAGGGGAGCAATCAGCCCCAGCATTTT. Translation gives CASSLGQGSNQPQHF.

V usage is TRBV27 and J usage is TRBJ2-3; 10 bases match TRBD2. V lost 5 bases to trimming and J lost 5 bases; unmatched junction nucleotides: 10. Germline CDR1 and CDR2: MNHEY and SMNVEV (reference sequence). The CDR3 runs to 16 residues. As DNA, the CDR3 is TGTGCCAGCAGTATACGCCCTAGCGGGAGTAAAGATACGCAGTATTTT. It encodes CASSIRPSGSKDTQYF.

The rearrangement joins TRBV4-1 to TRBJ2-1, with a tentative D call TRBD1 (6 bases). The V gene's germline CDR1 is MGHRA and CDR2 YSYEKL. The CDR3 sequence is 13 residues long. V lost 1 base to trimming and J lost 13 bases, with 14 bases between them. CDR3 DNA: TGCGCCAGCAGCCAAGGTTCAGGGGTTGACCAGTTCTTC. Encoded protein: CASSQGSGVDQFF.

V usage is TRBV30 and J usage is TRBJ2-5, with 11 nucleotides matching TRBD1. Germline V gene data show CDR1 as GTSNPN and CDR2 as SVGIG (reference sequence). Trimming took 8 bases from V and 5 from J; bases not matched to a gene: 7. CDR3 length equals 13 residues. The CDR3 DNA follows: TGTGCCAGTCGGGACAGGGGGTTTGAGACCCAGTACTTC. This gives the protein CASRDRGFETQYF. The full variable domain, in which reference TRBV30 and TRBJ2-5 provide the parts outside the CDR3, is SQTIHQWPATLVQPVGSPLSLECTVEGTSNPNLYWYRQAAGRGLQLLFYSVGIGQISSEVPQNLSASRPQDRQFILSSKKLLLSDSGFYLCASRDRGFETQYFGPGTRLLVL.

This clone is a singleton in its sample. This chain links TRBV10-3 with TRBJ2-5, with a possible D match to TRBD1 (5 bases). The CDR3 is 14 amino acids. Trimming took 5 bases from V and 1 from J, leaving 11 bases between them. CDR1 and CDR2 from the germline V gene are ENHRY and SYGVKD. The DNA of the CDR3 is TGTGCCATCAGTCCTCCAGACAGCCAAGAGACCCAGTACTTC. Translated: CAISPPDSQETQYF.

V gene TRBV19 combines with J gene TRBJ1-2; D is uncertain. The CDR3 runs 14 residues. Trimming stripped 7 bases from V and 8 bases from J, with 20 bases between. The germline gives CDR1 LNHDA, CDR2 SQIVND (reference sequence). CDR3 coding DNA: TGTGCCAGTACTAGAGGCTCTTTCCTGACCGGCTACACCTTC. It is translated as CASTRGSFLTGYTF. Variable domain in full (rest from reference TRBV19 and TRBJ1-2): DGGITQSPKYLFRKEGQNVTLSCEQNLNHDAMYWYRQDPGQGLRLIYYSQIVNDFQKGDIAEGYSVSREKKESFPLTVTSAQKNPTAFYLCASTRGSFLTGYTFGSGTRLTVV.

The chain carries TRBV5-4 and TRBJ2-3; D remains unclear. CDR1 SGHNT and CDR2 YYREEE come from the germline V gene (reference sequence). Trimming took 0 bases from V and 3 from J, leaving 5 bases between them. The CDR3 sequence is 13 residues long. CDR3: CASSLAGTDTQYF. The CDR3 DNA is TGTGCCAGCAGCTTGGCCGGGACAGATACGCAGTATTTT.

The chain has TRBV9 and TRBJ1-2; weak D call: TRBD1 (6 bases). The CDR3 is 12 residues long. Trimming took 2 bases from V and 6 from J, leaving 8 bases between them. Germline CDR1 SGDLS, CDR2 YYNGEE. The CDR3 is CASSVSGDGYTF. The CDR3 DNA follows: TGTGCCAGCAGCGTTTCAGGGGATGGCTACACCTTC. Supplemented by reference TRBV9 and TRBJ1-2, the full variable domain reads DSGVTQTPKHLITATGQRVTLRCSPRSGDLSVYWYQQSLDQGLQFLIQYYNGEERAKGNILERFSAQQFPDLHSELNLSSLELGDSALYFCASSVSGDGYTFGSGTRLTVV.

This CDR3 reads CASSSRTSSTGELFF. The CDR3 DNA follows: TGTGCCAGCAGTTCCCGAACTAGTTCCACCGGGGAGCTGTTTTTT. The chain combines TRBV6-5 with TRBJ2-2; D perhaps matches TRBD2 (5 bases). V shed 4 bases and J shed 4 bases, with 13 bases lying between them. The CDR3 is made up of 15 amino acids. Germline lookup yields CDR1 MNHEY and CDR2 SVGAGI.

The rearrangement links TRBV2 to TRBJ2-7; 10 bases map to TRBD2. The CDR3 has 14 amino acids. The germline CDR1 and CDR2 sequences are SNHLY and FYNNEI. V was pared by 4 bases and J by 5 bases, with 5 bases of the junction left unmatched. The CDR3 coding sequence is TGTGCCAGCAGTGGAGGGCTAGCGGGGGACGAGCAGTACTTC. Its translation: CASSGGLAGDEQYF.

The J gene is TRBJ2-5, the V gene TRBV18; 9 bases are a match to TRBD1. The germline CDR1 and CDR2 sequences are KGHSH and LQKENI. The ends lost 3 bases at V and 3 bases at J; junction bases unmatched: 5. The CDR3 loop spans 15 amino acids. The CDR3 is CASSPQTGGEETQYF. In nucleotides, the CDR3 is TGTGCCAGCTCACCCCAGACAGGGGGAGAAGAGACCCAGTACTTC.

This clone has only a few counts. This chain joins TRBV6-1 and TRBJ1-5, with 7 nucleotides matching TRBD1. Germline V gene sequence: CDR1 MNHNS, CDR2 SASEGT. The J segment lost 7 bases and the V segment lost 6 bases, leaving 6 bases of the junction unmatched. The CDR3 contains 13 residues. Here the CDR3 reads CASSDRVQQPQHF. The CDR3 coding sequence is TGTGCCAGCAGCGACAGGGTCCAACAGCCCCAGCATTTT.

CDR3 sequence (DNA): TGTGCCAGCACCCGCCAGGCAGGAGGGAACACTGAAGCTTTCTTT. Its translation is CASTRQAGGNTEAFF. This rearrangement joins TRBV6-4 to TRBJ1-1; D gene ambiguous. The CDR3 has 15 amino acids. V was shortened by 7 bases and J by 1 base, with 16 bases between the two germline ends. Per germline, CDR1 MRHNA and CDR2 SNTAGT.

This clone was counted a single time. The chain joins TRBV30 to TRBJ2-1; the D gene is possibly TRBD2 (5 bases). Germline assignment: CDR1 GTSNPN and CDR2 SVGIG (reference sequence). The CDR3 contains 11 residues. V was shortened by 5 bases and J by 7 bases, with 9 bases between the two germline ends. CDR3 nucleotide sequence: TGTGCCTGGGACTATGGGAATGAGCAGTTCTTC. Protein sequence: CAWDYGNEQFF.

This clone was observed a single time. The chain uses TRBV7-9 and TRBJ1-3; D is unclear. Germline V gene lookup returns CDR1 SEHNR and CDR2 FQNEAQ (reference sequence). CDR3 length: 15 amino acids. Trimming left V 3 bases short and J 3 bases short, with 12 bases between. The CDR3 loop is CASSFWREVGNTIYF. The CDR3 DNA follows: TGTGCCAGCAGCTTTTGGAGGGAAGTTGGAAACACCATATATTTT.